These T cell receptor beta chains were read from a single sample in a study of T cell responses to AZD1222 COVID-19 vaccine. Repertoires were generated with immunoSEQ multiplex PCR, while TCRdb's copy carries only in-frame clones and drops some. In the table there are about 170,000 clones, over 85% of which are singletons. Specimen: peripheral blood, collected on day 0 of AZD1222 vaccination. These receptors all come from an adult in good health. The CDR3 runs from the conserved cysteine through the conserved F or W. The D gene is left open where the match is weak. Rows give clone size only sometimes, using once, few, many, or a class for an expanded clone.

abundance	v_gene	j_gene	d_gene	CDR3aa	CDR3nt
NA	TRBV19	TRBJ1-5	NA	CASITAQGSNQPQHF	TGTGCCAGTATCACGGCCCAGGGAAGCAATCAGCCCCAGCATTTT
NA	TRBV20-1	TRBJ2-2	NA	CSASPPFFTGELFF	TGCAGTGCTAGTCCCCCCTTTTTCACCGGGGAGCTGTTTTTT
NA	TRBV11-2	TRBJ2-1	TRBD2	CASSLVAGRAPNEQFF	TGTGCCAGCAGCTTAGTTGCGGGGAGGGCCCCCAATGAGCAGTTCTTC
NA	TRBV24-1	TRBJ2-5	NA	CATSDPGAGWQETQYF	TGTGCCACCAGTGACCCAGGGGCGGGATGGCAAGAGACCCAGTACTTC
NA	TRBV3-1/TRBV3-2	TRBJ1-5	NA	CASSLNRVGQPQHF	TGTGCCAGCAGCCTCAACAGGGTCGGTCAGCCCCAGCATTTT
NA	TRBV9	TRBJ1-3	NA	CASSVVEQPGNTIYF	TGTGCCAGCAGCGTAGTGGAACAGCCTGGAAACACCATATATTTT
NA	TRBV11-2	TRBJ1-1	NA	CASSPRPRLDTEAFF	TGTGCCAGCAGCCCAAGACCCCGATTGGACACTGAAGCTTTCTTT
once	TRBV12-3/TRBV12-4	TRBJ2-1	NA	CASSGLGFGKFF	TGTGCCAGCAGTGGGCTTGGATTTGGGAAGTTCTTC
NA	TRBV4-2	TRBJ2-7	TRBD2	CASSQTGTSGYEQYF	TGTGCCAGCAGCCAAACGGGGACTAGCGGCTACGAGCAGTACTTC
NA	TRBV7-9	TRBJ2-5	NA	CASSAWTEQETQYF	TGTGCCAGCAGCGCCTGGACAGAACAAGAGACCCAGTACTTC
NA	TRBV6-5	TRBJ2-5	NA	CASKPRRAQETQYF	TGTGCCAGCAAACCACGACGCGCTCAAGAGACCCAGTACTTC
NA	TRBV4-1	TRBJ2-1	TRBD2	CASSLASGRANEQFF	TGCGCCAGCAGCCTAGCCAGCGGGAGGGCCAATGAGCAGTTCTTC